Below, 14 T cell receptor beta chains from the same sample are listed, as sequenced in a study of shared clonotypes between healthy human individuals. Here immunoSEQ multiplex PCR was the method, and the copy in TCRdb shows in-frame clones only, minus some. The sample carries 2 million to 2.5 million clones, over 85% recorded once. Sequenced input: naive CD4+ T cells from PBMCs. The subset is: CD45RA+ positively selected. The receptors come from a man aged 18 to 30 in good health. Some clones in this sample may be carry-over from other donors' samples.

V is TRBV7-9 and J is TRBJ2-3, with D possibly matching TRBD2 (6 bases). V gave up 5 bases and J gave up 3 bases, with 18 bases separating them. Per the germline V gene, CDR1 is SEHNR and CDR2 is FQNEAQ (reference sequence). The CDR3 loop spans 16 amino acids. The CDR3 nucleotides are TGTGCCAGCAGCCAAGCGGCGGGAAGATTTACAGATACGCAGTATTTT. Its protein is CASSQAAGRFTDTQYF.

The chain uses TRBV6-5 and TRBJ2-7; 7 bases line up with TRBD2. With 2 bases clipped from V and 9 bases from J, the junction kept 16 bases outside the gene matches. Germline values: CDR1 MNHEY, CDR2 SVGAGI. This CDR3 contains 16 residues. This CDR3 reads CASSYGPSGAWTGQYF. Here the CDR3 DNA reads TGTGCCAGCAGTTACGGCCCTAGCGGAGCATGGACTGGGCAGTACTTC.

This chain uses TRBV10-3 with TRBJ2-1, with 13 bases identical to TRBD2. Unmatched junction bases numbered 5, after V lost 4 bases and J lost 2 bases. The CDR3 is 17 amino acids. Germline loops: CDR1 ENHRY, CDR2 SYGVKD. The CDR3 reads CAISGAGTSGTYNEQFF. The CDR3 DNA sequence: TGTGCCATCAGTGGTGCCGGGACTAGCGGGACCTACAATGAGCAGTTCTTC.

V is TRBV23-1 and J is TRBJ2-1, with 9 bases aligning to TRBD2. TRBV23-1 is placed among ORFs of uncertain function. This CDR3 comprises 15 residues. Losses at the gene ends were 9 bases for V and 3 bases for J; bases not matched to a gene: 9. The CDR3 here is CARAGSGRFYNEQFF. CDR3 bases: TGCGCCAGAGCGGGAAGCGGGAGGTTCTACAATGAGCAGTTCTTC.

This chain links TRBV15 with TRBJ2-1, with D maybe TRBD2 (5 bases). Germline values: CDR1 LNHNV, CDR2 YYDKDF (reference sequence). The V gene lost 1 base and the J gene lost 7 bases, with 14 bases spanning the gap. The CDR3 is 15 amino acids. The CDR3 DNA reads as TGTGCCACCAGCAGAGGAACGGGATTACAGAATGAGCAGTTCTTC. It codes for CATSRGTGLQNEQFF.

The CDR3 sequence is CASSLGTSGSGLGETQYF. The DNA of the CDR3 is TGCGCCAGCAGCCTCGGGACTAGCGGGAGTGGGTTGGGAGAGACCCAGTACTTC. V is TRBV5-1 and J is TRBJ2-5; 14 nucleotides match TRBD2. Germline CDR1 SGHRS, CDR2 YFSETQ. V was pared by 4 bases and J by 4 bases, with 12 bases of the junction left unmatched. The CDR3 loop spans 18 amino acids.

Written as DNA, the CDR3 is TGCGCCAGCAGCTTGAACGTCCAGGGGGGATCTAATGAAAAACTGTTTTTT. Protein product: CASSLNVQGGSNEKLFF. The genes are TRBV5-1 and TRBJ1-4; 7 bases align to TRBD1. Germline-derived CDR1 and CDR2 are SGHRS and YFSETQ. J lost 3 bases, V lost 1 base, and 9 bases had no gene match. This CDR3 comprises 17 residues.

This chain joins TRBV2 and TRBJ1-5; unclear D gene. CDR3 length: 14 amino acids. Germline V lookup: CDR1 SNHLY, CDR2 FYNNEI. V dropped 7 bases and J dropped 1 base, with 11 bases sitting between them. The chain's CDR3 is CASNSWESNQPQHF. CDR3 in DNA: TGTGCCAGCAACAGTTGGGAGAGCAATCAGCCCCAGCATTTT.

With regard to this clone: This CDR3 is also generated by other DNA sequences in the sample. The genes are TRBV5-6 and TRBJ2-7; D remains unclear. The germline CDR1 and CDR2 sequences are SGHDT and YYEEEE. The CDR3 runs 13 residues. V gave up 3 bases and J gave up 4 bases, with 11 bases separating them. The CDR3 nucleotides read TGTGCCAGCAGCTCCGGACGTCCTTACGAGCAGTACTTC. Its protein is CASSSGRPYEQYF.

This clone was seen a few times. Different DNA sequences within this sample yield the same CDR3. This chain connects TRBV19 to TRBJ1-1; D not resolved. The CDR3 is made up of 14 amino acids. V was trimmed by 2 bases and J by 5 bases, leaving 12 bases between them. Germline V gene sequence: CDR1 LNHDA, CDR2 SQIVND (reference sequence). The CDR3 DNA sequence: TGTGCCAGTAGTATAAGGGTGGGCGGGACTGAAGCTTTCTTT. Protein: CASSIRVGGTEAFF.

The rearrangement uses TRBV5-8 and TRBJ2-1; TRBD2 agrees at 7 bases. Germline lookup yields CDR1 SGHTS and CDR2 YDEGEE. The CDR3 has 14 residues. V lost 4 bases, J lost 5 bases, and 6 bases stayed unmatched. In DNA, the CDR3 is TGTGCCAGCAGCCAGGGACTACGGGACAATGAGCAGTTCTTC. Amino acid sequence: CASSQGLRDNEQFF.

This clone was detected once. The chain has TRBV9 and TRBJ2-1; TRBD1 agrees at 8 bases. The germline CDR1 and CDR2 sequences are SGDLS and YYNGEE. CDR3 length: 16 residues. J was trimmed by 8 bases and V by 2 bases; bases with no gene match: 12. CDR3 residues: CASSVGTGPPGHEQFF. The CDR3 DNA follows: TGTGCCAGCAGCGTTGGGACAGGTCCCCCGGGGCATGAGCAGTTCTTC.

The chain links TRBV28 to TRBJ1-3, with D tentatively TRBD1 (5 bases). Germline CDR1 is MDHEN and CDR2 is SYDVKM. The length of the CDR3 is 12 residues. Between the trimmed V and J ends, which lost 8 bases and 3 bases, there was a span of 8 bases. The CDR3 spells CASGGIGNTIYF. In nucleotides, the CDR3 is TGTGCCAGCGGGGGGATTGGAAACACCATATATTTT. Combining the CDR3 with reference TRBV28 and TRBJ1-3 gives the whole variable domain DVKVTQSSRYLVKRTGEKVFLECVQDMDHENMFWYRQDPGLGLRLIYFSYDVKMKEKGDIPEGYSVSREKKERFSLILESASTNQTSMYLCASGGIGNTIYFGEGSWLTVV.

The rearrangement uses TRBV5-4 and TRBJ2-5, with 9 bases that match TRBD1. The CDR3 length is 15 residues. Losses at the gene ends were 4 bases for V and 4 bases for J; bases not matched to a gene: 8. Germline assignment: CDR1 SGHNT and CDR2 YYREEE (reference sequence). The CDR3 sequence is CASSTGTGSLETQYF. The CDR3 DNA follows: TGTGCCAGCAGCACTGGGACAGGGTCTCTAGAGACCCAGTACTTC. Looking up the rest from reference TRBV5-4 and TRBJ2-5 gives the full variable domain: ETGVTQSPTHLIKTRGQQVTLRCSSQSGHNTVSWYQQALGQGPQFIFQYYREEENGRGNFPPRFSGLQFPNYSSELNVNALELDDSALYLCASSTGTGSLETQYFGPGTRLLVL.